This T cell receptor (beta chain) derives from a study of CD8 T cells in ankylosing spondylitis. Study-level findings and limits: What appeared characteristic of ankylosing spondylitis blood was a TCR beta motif of under 10 highly homologous variants.

Germline V gene lookup returns CDR1 LGHDT and CDR2 YNNKEL (reference sequence). CDR3 length: 13 residues. Trimming cost V 4 bases and J 5 bases; bases outside gene matches: 4. On this clonotype: Its specificity is not known.

Quantitative 5'-RACE with molecular barcodes was used to make the TCR beta libraries. TCRdb processed the 5' RACE reads anew with MiXCR; each CDR3 protein has one entry. The sample lists fewer than 250,000 distinct CDR3 sequences, about a quarter occurring once. Specimen: blood, either unsorted or a sorted T cell fraction (not recorded which). This rearrangement joins TRBV3-1 to TRBJ2-5; 7 nucleotides match TRBD1. The source is a male donor with ankylosing spondylitis or in good health (not recorded which). The CDR3 DNA sequence: TGTGCCAGCAGCCTGAGGGGGCGGGAGACCCAGTACTTC. It translates to CASSLRGRETQYF.